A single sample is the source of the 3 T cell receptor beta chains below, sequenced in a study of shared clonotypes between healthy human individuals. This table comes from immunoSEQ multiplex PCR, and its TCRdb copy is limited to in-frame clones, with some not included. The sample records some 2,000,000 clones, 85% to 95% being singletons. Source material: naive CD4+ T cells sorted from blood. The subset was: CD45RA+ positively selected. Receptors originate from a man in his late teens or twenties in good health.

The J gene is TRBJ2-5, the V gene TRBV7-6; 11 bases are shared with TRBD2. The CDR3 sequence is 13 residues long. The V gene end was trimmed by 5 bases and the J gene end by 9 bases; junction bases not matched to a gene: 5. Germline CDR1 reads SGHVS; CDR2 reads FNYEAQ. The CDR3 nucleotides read TGTGCCAGCAGCCTGGGGACTAGCGGTCCCCAGTACTTC. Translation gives CASSLGTSGPQYF.

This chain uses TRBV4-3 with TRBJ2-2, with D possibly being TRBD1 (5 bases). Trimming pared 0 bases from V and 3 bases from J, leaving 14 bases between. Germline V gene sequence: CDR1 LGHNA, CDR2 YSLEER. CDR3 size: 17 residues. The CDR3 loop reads CASSQDRSDSYTGELFF. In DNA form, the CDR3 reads TGCGCCAGCAGCCAAGATCGGTCCGACAGCTACACCGGGGAGCTGTTTTTT.

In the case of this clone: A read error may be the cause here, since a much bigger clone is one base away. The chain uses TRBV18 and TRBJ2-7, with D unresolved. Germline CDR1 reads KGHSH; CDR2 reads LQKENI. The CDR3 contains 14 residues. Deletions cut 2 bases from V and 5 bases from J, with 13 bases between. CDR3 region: CASSPFDKAHEQYF. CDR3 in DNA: TGTGCCAGCTCACCATTCGACAAGGCTCACGAGCAGTACTTC.